The T cell receptor (beta chain) under discussion was sequenced for a study of beta chain features in type 1 diabetes listed by TCRdb under 2018. In the study overall: No differences in mean age, gender distribution, total cell number or subset yield were found between patients and healthy donors. A total of approximately 100 million sorted cells were examined across all samples, and the number of cells per subset was strongly correlated with RNA yield. In the study, recently diagnosed type 1 diabetes patients and matched healthy donors were compared on the TCRB repertoires of their sorted circulating CD4+ T cell subsets. Regulatory and stem cell-like memory subsets were isolated from only 8 patients and about eight healthy donors, whereas naive and central memory subsets came from all 30 or so donors. What the research found in general, with its limitations: Naive, central memory and regulatory TCRB repertoires appeared to be more similar among patients than among healthy donors. HLA sub-analyses involved small numbers of individuals, so any influence of HLA type on TCRB rearrangement remained unresolved. Sequencing cDNA rather than genomic DNA could over-represent highly expressing activated cells, although activation and CD3 levels did not differ between groups. Shorter templates might have been favored by PCR, but patient and control samples were amplified and corrected together, so both groups would have been affected equally by any skew. A moderate but significant shortening of TCRB CDR3 length was observed in type 1 diabetes patients in all four CD4+ subsets. At VDJ recombination sites, patients with type 1 diabetes made fewer insertions and deleted more nucleotides, a pattern implying thymic rearrangement abnormalities.

In the case of this clone: Its antigen is still unknown. Per-nucleotide qualities are absent, and no much larger clonotype sits a single base away.

The entire isolated RNA was reverse transcribed using the High Capacity cDNA Reverse Transcription Kit, and thus expressed TCRB transcripts were sequenced. Deep immunoSEQ sequencing was applied to naive, central memory and regulatory T cell samples, giving an average of roughly 3.5 million total reads per sample. Sorted cells were lysed in RLT buffer and RNA was extracted with DNase-treated RNeasy Micro or Mini kits, depending on cell number. To prevent cross-contamination, each cell subset was processed individually, whereas patient and healthy donor samples were processed jointly. The immunoSEQ multiplex PCR was used to amplify TCRB sequences from cDNA, yielding 87-bp fragments that span the CDR3 region. Sequencing of the amplicons was performed on the Illumina HiSeq platform. As for the original processing: Synthetic template baselines were used to correct PCR bias computationally, reads within Hamming distance 2 were collapsed together, and singletons that could not be merged were discarded. By aligning reads against IMGT, V, D and J genes, CDR3 length, and insertions or deletions at six rearrangement sites were assigned. Clonotype counts were normalized to sorted cell number within each subset before computing true diversity and Gini coefficients with the tcR R package. Repertoire sharing was quantified using the overlap coefficient calculated on TCRB nucleotide sequences. As a proxy for the pre-selection repertoire, out-of-frame TCRB sequences from naive cells were analyzed. Imported from immuneACCESS, the table was reduced by TCRdb to in-frame sequences with V and J called. These copies leave out some clones; in studies compared against another copy, an unresolved V gene accounts for under half, and the cause of the remainder is not known. V, J and clone size are taken as reported in that table, and D and trimming were inferred from the DNA itself. The sample table lists hundreds of thousands of clones, over 13% of them with a count of one. The top ten hold roughly 0.04% of the sample.

The CDR3 covers 14 residues, taking in both the cysteine and the phenylalanine. CDR3 DNA only is kept here, 42 bases in frame from base 1. V was cut back by 6 bases and J by 0 bases, leaving a gap of 11 bases between them. CDR1 and CDR2, per the germline V gene, are SQVTM and ANQGSEA. Each donor gave one peripheral blood draw, averaging approximately 0.11 L, which was collected into heparinised tubes. Using a panel that included CD45RO, CCR7, CD25, CD127, CD95 and CD27, naive, central memory, regulatory and stem cell-like memory CD4+ T cells were sorted on a BD FACSAria II. Purity was above 95% for every sorted population. PBMCs were isolated immediately by Lymphoprep density gradient centrifugation and stained directly without culture. So that batch effects would be minimized, each experiment stained and sorted samples in pairs, pairing one healthy donor with one patient.

This TCR derives from a man aged 18 to 29 with type 1 diabetes. The rearranged chain carries TRBV29-1 and TRBJ2-2; the D gene is perhaps TRBD1, from 6 matching bases. Sequenced input: naive CD4+ T cells from blood. The sample's cell subset or site label, decoded: true naive CD4+ T cells. The CDR3 region: CSVIQGPNTGELFF. The sequenced DNA: TGCAGCGTGATACAGGGACCGAACACCGGGGAGCTGTTTTTT.